The present TCR beta chain was sequenced within a study of OX40 agonist ivuxolimab in advanced cancers. Study in general: Patients assigned to dose escalation were diagnosed with hepatocellular carcinoma, melanoma, renal cell or head and neck cancer.

On this clone: As yet, its antigen is unknown.

Findings of the study overall: Normalized expansion of T-cell clones was also low for some nonresponders. Expanded clones were, on average, more numerous in CD8+ T cells than in CD4+. At 0.1 to 3.0 mg/kg, clonal expansion of CD4+ and CD8+ blood T cells had occurred by week 6.

Profiling relied on immunoSEQ multiplex PCR, and the TCRdb table lists in-frame clones only, not all of them. The sample has roughly 50,000 clones; almost 85% are singletons. The ends were cut back, 5 bases at V and 0 bases at J, with 7 bases in the middle. The CDR3 is 14 residues long. The germline V gene encodes CDR1 SSHAT and CDR2 FNYEAQ (reference sequence). The sequences come from CD4+ or CD8+ T cells sorted from blood, collected in a trial of the OX40 agonist ivuxolimab. This receptor was obtained from an adult with an advanced solid tumor such as melanoma, head and neck, liver or kidney cancer. The chain combines TRBV7-7 with TRBJ2-2; D is ambiguous. The DNA for the CDR3 is TGTGCCAGCAGCCCGGGTTCGAACACCGGGGAGCTGTTTTTT. Protein: CASSPGSNTGELFF.